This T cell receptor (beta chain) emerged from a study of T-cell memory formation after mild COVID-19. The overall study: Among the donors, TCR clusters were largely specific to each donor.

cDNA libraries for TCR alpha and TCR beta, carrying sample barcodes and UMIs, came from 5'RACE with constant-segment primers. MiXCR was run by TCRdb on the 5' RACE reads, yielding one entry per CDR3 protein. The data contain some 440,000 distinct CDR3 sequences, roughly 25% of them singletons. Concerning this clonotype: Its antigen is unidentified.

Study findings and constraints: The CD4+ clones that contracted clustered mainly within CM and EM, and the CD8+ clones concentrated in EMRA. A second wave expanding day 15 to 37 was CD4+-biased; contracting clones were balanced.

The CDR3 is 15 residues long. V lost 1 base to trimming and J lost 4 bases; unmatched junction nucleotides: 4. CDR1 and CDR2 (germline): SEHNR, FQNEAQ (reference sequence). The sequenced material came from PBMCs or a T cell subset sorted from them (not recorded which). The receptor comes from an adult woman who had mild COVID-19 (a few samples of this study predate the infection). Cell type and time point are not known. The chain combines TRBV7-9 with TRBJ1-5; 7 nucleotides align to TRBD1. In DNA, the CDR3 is TGTGCCAGCAGCTTAGGAACGACAGGGAATCAGCCCCAGCATTTT. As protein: CASSLGTTGNQPQHF.